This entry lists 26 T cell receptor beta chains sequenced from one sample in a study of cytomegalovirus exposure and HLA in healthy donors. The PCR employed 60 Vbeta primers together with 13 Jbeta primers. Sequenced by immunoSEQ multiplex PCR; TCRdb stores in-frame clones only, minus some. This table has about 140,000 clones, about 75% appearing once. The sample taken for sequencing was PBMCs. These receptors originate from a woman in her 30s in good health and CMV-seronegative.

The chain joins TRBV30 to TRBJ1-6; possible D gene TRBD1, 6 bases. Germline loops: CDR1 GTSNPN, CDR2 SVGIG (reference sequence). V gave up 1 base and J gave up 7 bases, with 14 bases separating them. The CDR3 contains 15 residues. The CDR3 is CAWSAQSQGNSPLHF. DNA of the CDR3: TGTGCCTGGAGTGCACAGTCACAGGGCAATTCACCCCTCCACTTT.

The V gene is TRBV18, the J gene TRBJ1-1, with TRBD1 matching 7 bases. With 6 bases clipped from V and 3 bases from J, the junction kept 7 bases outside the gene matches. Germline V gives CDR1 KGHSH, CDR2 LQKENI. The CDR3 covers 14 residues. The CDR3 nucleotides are TGTGCCAGCTCGCGGCCAGGGGGTGACACTGAAGCTTTCTTT. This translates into CASSRPGGDTEAFF.

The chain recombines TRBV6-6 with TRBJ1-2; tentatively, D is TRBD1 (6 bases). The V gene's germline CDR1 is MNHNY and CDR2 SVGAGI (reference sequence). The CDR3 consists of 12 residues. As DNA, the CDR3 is TGTGCGGGCAGGGGTCCGGATATCGGCTACACCTTC. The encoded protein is CAGRGPDIGYTF.

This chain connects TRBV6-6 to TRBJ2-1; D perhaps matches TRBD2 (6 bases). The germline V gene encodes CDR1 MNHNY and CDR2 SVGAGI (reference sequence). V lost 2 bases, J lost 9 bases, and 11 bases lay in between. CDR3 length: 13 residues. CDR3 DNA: TGTGCCAGCAGTTACGGCGGGGTCGGTGAGCAGTTCTTC. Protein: CASSYGGVGEQFF.

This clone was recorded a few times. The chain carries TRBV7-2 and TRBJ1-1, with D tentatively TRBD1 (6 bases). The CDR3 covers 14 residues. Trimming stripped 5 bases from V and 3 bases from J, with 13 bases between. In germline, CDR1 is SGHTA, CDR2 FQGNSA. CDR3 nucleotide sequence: TGTGCCAGCAGCCAACAATCAGGGGACACTGAAGCTTTCTTT. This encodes CASSQQSGDTEAFF.

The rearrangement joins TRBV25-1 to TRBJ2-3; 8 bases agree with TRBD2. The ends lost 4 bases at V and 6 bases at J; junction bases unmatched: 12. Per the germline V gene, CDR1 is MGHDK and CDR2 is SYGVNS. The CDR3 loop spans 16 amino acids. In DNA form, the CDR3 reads TGTGCCAGCAGTGCCCCGTCCGGGACTAGGAGGGATACGCAGTATTTT. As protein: CASSAPSGTRRDTQYF. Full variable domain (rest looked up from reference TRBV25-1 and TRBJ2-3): EADIYQTPRYLVIGTGKKITLECSQTMGHDKMYWYQQDPGMELHLIHYSYGVNSTEKGDLSSESTVSRIRTEHFPLTLESARPSHTSQYLCASSAPSGTRRDTQYFGPGTRLTVL.

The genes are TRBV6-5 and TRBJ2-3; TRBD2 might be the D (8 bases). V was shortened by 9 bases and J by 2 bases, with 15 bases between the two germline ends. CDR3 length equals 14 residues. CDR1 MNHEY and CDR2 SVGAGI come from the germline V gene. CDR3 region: CASREGANTDTQYF. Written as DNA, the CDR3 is TGTGCCAGTCGGGAGGGGGCAAACACAGATACGCAGTATTTT.

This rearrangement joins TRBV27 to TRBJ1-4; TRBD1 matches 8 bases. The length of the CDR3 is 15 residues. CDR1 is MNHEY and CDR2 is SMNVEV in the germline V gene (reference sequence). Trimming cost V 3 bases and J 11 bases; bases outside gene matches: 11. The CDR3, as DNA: TGTGCCAGCAGTTTGTCCACAGGGGGGCTAGAGAAACTGTTTTTT. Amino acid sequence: CASSLSTGGLEKLFF.

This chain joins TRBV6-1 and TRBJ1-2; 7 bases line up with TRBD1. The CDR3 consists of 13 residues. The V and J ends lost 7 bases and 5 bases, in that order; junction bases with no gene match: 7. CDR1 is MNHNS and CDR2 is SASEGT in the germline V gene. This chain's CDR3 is CASTTGDGYGYTF. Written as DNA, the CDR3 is TGTGCCAGCACTACAGGGGACGGGTATGGCTACACCTTC.

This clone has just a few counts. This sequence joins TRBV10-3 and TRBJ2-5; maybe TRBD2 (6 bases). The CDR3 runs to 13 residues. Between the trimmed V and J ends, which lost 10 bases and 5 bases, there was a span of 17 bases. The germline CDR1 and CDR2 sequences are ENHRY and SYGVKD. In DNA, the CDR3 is TGTGCCAGCCGGCGAGGGGAGGAGGAGACCCAGTACTTC. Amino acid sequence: CASRRGEEETQYF.

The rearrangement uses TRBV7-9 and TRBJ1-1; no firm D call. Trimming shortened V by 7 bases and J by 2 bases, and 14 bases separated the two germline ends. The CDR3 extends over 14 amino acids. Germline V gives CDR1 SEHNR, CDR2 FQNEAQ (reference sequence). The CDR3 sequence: CASTLPRLNTEAFF. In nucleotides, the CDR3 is TGTGCCAGCACCCTTCCAAGACTAAACACTGAAGCTTTCTTT. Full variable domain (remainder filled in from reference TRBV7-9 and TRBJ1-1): DTGVSQNPRHKITKRGQNVTFRCDPISEHNRLYWYRQTLGQGPEFLTYFQNEAQLEKSRLLSDRFSAERPKGSFSTLEIQRTEQGDSAMYLCASTLPRLNTEAFFGQGTRLTVV.

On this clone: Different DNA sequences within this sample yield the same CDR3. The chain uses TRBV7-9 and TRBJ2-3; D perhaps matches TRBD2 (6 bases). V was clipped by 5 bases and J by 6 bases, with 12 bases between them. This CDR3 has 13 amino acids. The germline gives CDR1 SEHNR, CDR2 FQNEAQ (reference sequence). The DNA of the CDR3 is TGTGCCAGCAGCGGTGGGACTGGGGATACGCAGTATTTT. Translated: CASSGGTGDTQYF.

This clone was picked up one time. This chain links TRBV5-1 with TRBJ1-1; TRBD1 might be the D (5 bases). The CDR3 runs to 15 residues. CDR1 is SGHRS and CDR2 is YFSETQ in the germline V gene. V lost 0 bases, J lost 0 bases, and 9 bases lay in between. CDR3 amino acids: CASSLERGVNTEAFF. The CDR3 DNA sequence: TGCGCCAGCAGCTTGGAGCGGGGGGTGAACACTGAAGCTTTCTTT. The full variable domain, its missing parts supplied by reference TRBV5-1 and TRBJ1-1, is KAGVTQTPRYLIKTRGQQVTLSCSPISGHRSVSWYQQTPGQGLQFLFEYFSETQRNKGNFPGRFSGRQFSNSRSEMNVSTLELGDSALYLCASSLERGVNTEAFFGQGTRLTVV.

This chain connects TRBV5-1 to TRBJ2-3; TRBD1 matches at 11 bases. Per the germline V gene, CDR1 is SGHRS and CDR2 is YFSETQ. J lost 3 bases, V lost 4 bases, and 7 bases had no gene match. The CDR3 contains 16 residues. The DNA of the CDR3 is TGCGCCAGCAGCCGGACAGGGGGCGGTTCTACAGATACGCAGTATTTT. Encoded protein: CASSRTGGGSTDTQYF.

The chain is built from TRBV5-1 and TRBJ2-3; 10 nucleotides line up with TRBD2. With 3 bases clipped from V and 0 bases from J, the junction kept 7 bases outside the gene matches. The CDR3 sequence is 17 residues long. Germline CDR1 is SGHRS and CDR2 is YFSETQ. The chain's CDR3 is CASSSGTSALSTDTQYF. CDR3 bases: TGCGCCAGCAGCTCCGGGACTAGCGCCTTAAGCACAGATACGCAGTATTTT.

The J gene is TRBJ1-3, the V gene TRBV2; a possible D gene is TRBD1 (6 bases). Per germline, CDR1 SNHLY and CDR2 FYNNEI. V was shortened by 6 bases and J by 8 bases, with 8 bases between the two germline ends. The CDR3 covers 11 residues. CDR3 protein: CASSAGDTIYF. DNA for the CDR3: TGTGCCAGCAGCGCAGGGGACACCATATATTTT.

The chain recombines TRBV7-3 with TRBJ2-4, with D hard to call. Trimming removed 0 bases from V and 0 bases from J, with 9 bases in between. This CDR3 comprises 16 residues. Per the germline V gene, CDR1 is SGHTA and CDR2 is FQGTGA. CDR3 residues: CASSLTGDPAKNIQYF. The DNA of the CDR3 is TGTGCCAGCAGCTTAACCGGAGATCCAGCCAAAAACATTCAGTACTTC.

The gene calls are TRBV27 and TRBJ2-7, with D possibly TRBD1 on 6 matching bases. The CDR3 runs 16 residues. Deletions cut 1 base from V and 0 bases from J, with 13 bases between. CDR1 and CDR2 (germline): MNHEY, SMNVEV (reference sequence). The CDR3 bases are TGTGCCAGCAGTTTATTAAAGGGACATAGCTCCTACGAGCAGTACTTC. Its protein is CASSLLKGHSSYEQYF.

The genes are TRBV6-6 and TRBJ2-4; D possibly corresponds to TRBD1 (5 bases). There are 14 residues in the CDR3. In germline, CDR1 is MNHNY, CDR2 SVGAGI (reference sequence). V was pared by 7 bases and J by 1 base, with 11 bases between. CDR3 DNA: TGTGCCAGCAAATCAGGGCTGGCCAAAAACATTCAGTACTTC. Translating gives CASKSGLAKNIQYF.

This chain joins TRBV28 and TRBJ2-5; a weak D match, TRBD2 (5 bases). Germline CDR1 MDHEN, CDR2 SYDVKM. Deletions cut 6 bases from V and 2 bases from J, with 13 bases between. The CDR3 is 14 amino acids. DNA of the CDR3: TGTGCCAGCAGAGTGGGAGCTCTTCAAGAGACCCAGTACTTC. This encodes CASRVGALQETQYF.

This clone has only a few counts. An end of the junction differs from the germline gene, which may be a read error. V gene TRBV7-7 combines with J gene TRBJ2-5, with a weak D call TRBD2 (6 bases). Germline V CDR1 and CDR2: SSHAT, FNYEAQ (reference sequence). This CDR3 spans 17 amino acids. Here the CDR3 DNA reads TGTGCTAGCAGCCCGGGGGTCGGTAGCCGACTCCAAGAGACCCAGTACTTC. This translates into CASSPGVGSRLQETQYF.

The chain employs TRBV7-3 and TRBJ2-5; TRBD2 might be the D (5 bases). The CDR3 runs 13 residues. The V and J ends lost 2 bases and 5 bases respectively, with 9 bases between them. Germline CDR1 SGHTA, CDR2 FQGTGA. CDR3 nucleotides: TGTGCCAGCAGCTTACGAGGGCTGGAGACCCAGTACTTC. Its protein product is CASSLRGLETQYF.

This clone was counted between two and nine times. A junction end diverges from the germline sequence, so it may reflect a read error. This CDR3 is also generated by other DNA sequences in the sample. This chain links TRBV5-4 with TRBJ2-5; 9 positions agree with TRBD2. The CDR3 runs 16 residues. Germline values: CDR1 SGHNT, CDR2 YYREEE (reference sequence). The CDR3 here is CASSQGFAGGRETQYF. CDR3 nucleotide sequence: TGCGCCAGCAGCCAAGGTTTTGCGGGGGGGCGAGAGACCCAGTACTTC.

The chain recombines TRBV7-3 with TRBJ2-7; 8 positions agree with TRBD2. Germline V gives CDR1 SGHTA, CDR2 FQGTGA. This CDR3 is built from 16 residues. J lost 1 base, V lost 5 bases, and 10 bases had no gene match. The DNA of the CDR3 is TGTGCCAGCAGCCCCGCGGGGGGCCCATCGTCCTACGAGCAGTACTTC. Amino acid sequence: CASSPAGGPSSYEQYF. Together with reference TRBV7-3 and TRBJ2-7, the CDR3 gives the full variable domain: GAGVSQTPSNKVTEKGKYVELRCDPISGHTALYWYRQSLGQGPEFLIYFQGTGAADDSGLPNDRFFAVRPEGSVSTLKIQRTERGDSAVYLCASSPAGGPSSYEQYFGPGTRLTVT.

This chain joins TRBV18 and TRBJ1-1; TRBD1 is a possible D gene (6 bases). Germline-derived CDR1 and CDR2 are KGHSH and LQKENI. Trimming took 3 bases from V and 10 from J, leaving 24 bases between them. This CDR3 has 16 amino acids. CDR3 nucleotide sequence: TGTGCCAGCTCACCGGATGGCGGGGGCCTTTACAGTGGAGCTTTCTTT. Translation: CASSPDGGGLYSGAFF.

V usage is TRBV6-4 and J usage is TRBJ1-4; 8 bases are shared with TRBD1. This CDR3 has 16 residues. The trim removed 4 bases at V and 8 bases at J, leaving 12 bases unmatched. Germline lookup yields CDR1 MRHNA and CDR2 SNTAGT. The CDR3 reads CASSAGQGRPSEKLFF. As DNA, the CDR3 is TGTGCCAGCAGTGCTGGACAGGGTAGGCCCAGCGAAAAACTGTTTTTT.